The rows below give T cell receptor beta chains drawn from one sample of a study of PD-1 blockade in classical Hodgkin lymphoma. TCRdb's copy holds only in-frame clones and misses some; the assay was immunoSEQ multiplex PCR. The profile shows 25,000 to 35,000 clones, 90% to 95% of them singletons. The sequenced sample was peripheral blood mononuclear cells (PBMCs). The receptors here all came from a human donor with classical Hodgkin lymphoma. The CDR3 runs from the conserved cysteine through the conserved F or W. Fields, in order: J gene, D gene, V gene, clone size, CDR3 DNA, CDR3 protein. The D gene is left open where the match is weak. Not every row has a clone size; where given, it reads once, few, many or a size class.

j_call: TRBJ2-1
d_call: -
v_call: TRBV5-5
clone_size: -
cdr3_nt: TGTGCCAGCAGTTCTACAGGGAGCTCCTACAATGAGCAGTTCTTC
cdr3_aa: CASSSTGSSYNEQFF

j_call: TRBJ2-1
d_call: -
v_call: TRBV7-2
clone_size: -
cdr3_nt: TGTGCCAGCAGTCCCTCCAGCTACAATGAGCAGTTCTTC
cdr3_aa: CASSPSSYNEQFF

j_call: TRBJ1-2
d_call: -
v_call: TRBV18
clone_size: -
cdr3_nt: TGTGCCAGCTCACCGGATCGGGCACTCCCTGGCTACACCTTC
cdr3_aa: CASSPDRALPGYTF

j_call: TRBJ1-1
d_call: -
v_call: TRBV7-9
clone_size: -
cdr3_nt: TGTGCCAGCAGCTCTCCTTATGTAGATCGCACTGAAGCTTTCTTT
cdr3_aa: CASSSPYVDRTEAFF

j_call: TRBJ2-7
d_call: TRBD1
v_call: TRBV28
clone_size: -
cdr3_nt: TGTGCCAGCAGAGGATACAGGGGAAGGAGCGAGCAGTACTTC
cdr3_aa: CASRGYRGRSEQYF

j_call: TRBJ2-3
d_call: -
v_call: TRBV5-1
clone_size: -
cdr3_nt: TGCGCCAGCAGCTTGGTTGCTAGCCGCACAGATACGCAGTATTTT
cdr3_aa: CASSLVASRTDTQYF

j_call: TRBJ2-7
d_call: -
v_call: TRBV10-3
clone_size: -
cdr3_nt: TGTGCCATCAGTGAGGGATCCTACGAGCAGTACTTC
cdr3_aa: CAISEGSYEQYF

j_call: TRBJ2-5
d_call: TRBD2
v_call: TRBV5-1
clone_size: -
cdr3_nt: TGCGCCAGCAGCTTGATGGGCGGGGGGCGACAAGAGACCCAGTACTTC
cdr3_aa: CASSLMGGGRQETQYF

j_call: TRBJ2-5
d_call: -
v_call: TRBV5-4
clone_size: -
cdr3_nt: TGTGCCAGCAGCTTAGGTGGGGGGGCTGGAGAGACCCAGTACTTC
cdr3_aa: CASSLGGGAGETQYF

j_call: TRBJ1-6
d_call: -
v_call: TRBV21-1
clone_size: -
cdr3_nt: TGTGCCAGCAGCAAAGCGTCAGAGAGCTCCTATAATTCACCCCTCCACTTT
cdr3_aa: CASSKASESSYNSPLHF

j_call: TRBJ1-3
d_call: TRBD1
v_call: TRBV27
clone_size: few
cdr3_nt: TGTGCCAGCAGCCGTGGACAGGGGTCGGGAAACACCATATATTTT
cdr3_aa: CASSRGQGSGNTIYF

j_call: TRBJ2-3
d_call: -
v_call: TRBV27
clone_size: -
cdr3_nt: TGTGCCAGCAAGGGCAGGGGCTCCCGCACAGATACGCAGTATTTT
cdr3_aa: CASKGRGSRTDTQYF

j_call: TRBJ2-1
d_call: TRBD2
v_call: TRBV10-3
clone_size: -
cdr3_nt: TGTGCCACCGAGGTCGGTAGCGGGAAGAATGAGCAGTTCTTC
cdr3_aa: CATEVGSGKNEQFF

j_call: TRBJ1-1
d_call: -
v_call: TRBV9
clone_size: -
cdr3_nt: TGTGCCAGCAGCGTTACAGCAATGAACACTGAAGCTTTCTTT
cdr3_aa: CASSVTAMNTEAFF

j_call: TRBJ2-2
d_call: -
v_call: TRBV7-8
clone_size: -
cdr3_nt: TGTGCCAGCAGCGTCAGCCCCAACACCGGGGAGCTGTTTTTT
cdr3_aa: CASSVSPNTGELFF

j_call: TRBJ1-3
d_call: TRBD1
v_call: TRBV6-1
clone_size: -
cdr3_nt: TGTGCCAGCAGTGTGACAGGGGGAGTTACTGGAAACACCATATATTTT
cdr3_aa: CASSVTGGVTGNTIYF